Following are 22 T cell receptor beta chains from one sample sequenced in a study of cytomegalovirus exposure and HLA in healthy donors (TCRdb year 2017). The method was the immunoSEQ multiplex PCR assay. The multiplex PCR relied on a mix of 60 forward primers for TCR Vbeta segments and 13 reverse primers for TCR Jbeta segments. This is the immuneACCESS table as TCRdb keeps it, with only in-frame sequences that have V and J called. A part of the clones is gone; compared with another copy, unresolved V genes explain less than half, and the rest is unexplained. The sample table contains around 230,000 clones; only one count was recorded for around 76% of them. Clones ranked in the top ten supply 6% of the sample. The sample consisted of PBMCs. The receptors here all came from a middle-aged man in good health and CMV-seropositive.

J is TRBJ1-4 and V is TRBV27; 11 positions agree with TRBD1. V lost 7 bases to trimming and J lost 7 bases; unmatched junction nucleotides: 8. CDR3 length: 15 amino acids. Germline loops: CDR1 MNHEY, CDR2 SMNVEV (reference sequence). The DNA of the CDR3 is TGTGCCAGCACCGGATCGGGGACAGGGGGTGAAAAACTGTTTTTT. Protein sequence: CASTGSGTGGEKLFF. Drawing the rest from reference TRBV27 and TRBJ1-4, the complete variable domain is EAQVTQNPRYLITVTGKKLTVTCSQNMNHEYMSWYRQDPGLGLRQIYYSMNVEVTDKGDVPEGYKVSRKEKRNFPLILESPSPNQTSLYFCASTGSGTGGEKLFFGSGTQLSVL.

V gene TRBV6-5 combines with J gene TRBJ2-3; D is perhaps TRBD2 (6 bases). Germline V gene data show CDR1 as MNHEY and CDR2 as SVGAGI. The ends were cut back, 2 bases at V and 2 bases at J, with 11 bases in the middle. The CDR3 loop spans 15 amino acids. The DNA for the CDR3 is TGTGCCAGCAGTTACGGGCGGGGTGACACAGATACGCAGTATTTT. This codes for CASSYGRGDTDTQYF.

The V and J genes are TRBV2 and TRBJ2-7; 9 nucleotides align to TRBD2. The V and J ends lost 6 bases and 5 bases, in that order; junction bases with no gene match: 8. This CDR3 spans 14 amino acids. Germline V gene data show CDR1 as SNHLY and CDR2 as FYNNEI. The CDR3: CASSAIAGVHEQYF. The CDR3 DNA is TGTGCCAGCAGCGCTATAGCGGGAGTCCACGAGCAGTACTTC.

V and J are TRBV6-9 and TRBJ2-1; the D gene is possibly TRBD2 (5 bases). The CDR3 has 13 residues. Germline values: CDR1 MNHGY, CDR2 SVAAGI. Trimming shortened V by 4 bases and J by 5 bases, and 9 bases separated the two germline ends. The CDR3 here is CASSFTSNNEQFF. In DNA, the CDR3 is TGTGCCAGCAGTTTTACTAGTAACAATGAGCAGTTCTTC.

This clone was counted a single time. The chain recombines TRBV7-8 with TRBJ2-7, with a weak D call TRBD2 (5 bases). Germline lookup yields CDR1 SGHVS and CDR2 FQNEAQ. The CDR3 totals 15 residues. V lost 4 bases, J lost 3 bases, and 16 bases lay in between. In nucleotides, the CDR3 is TGTGCCAGCAGCTACAGAGGGTCAATGGACTACGAGCAGTACTTC. This sequence encodes CASSYRGSMDYEQYF.

This chain links TRBV27 with TRBJ1-5; 7 nucleotides match TRBD1. The CDR3 contains 15 residues. The germline CDR1 and CDR2 sequences are MNHEY and SMNVEV (reference sequence). Trimming removed 3 bases from V and 3 bases from J; junction bases left unmatched: 5. The CDR3 reads CASSLGQTINQPQHF. The DNA of the CDR3 is TGTGCCAGCAGTTTGGGACAGACAATCAATCAGCCCCAGCATTTT.

This clone was seen a handful of times. The V gene is TRBV5-4, the J gene TRBJ2-3, with D possibly matching TRBD2 (6 bases). The CDR3 sequence is 15 residues long. The V and J ends lost 0 bases and 4 bases respectively, with 12 bases between them. CDR1 SGHNT and CDR2 YYREEE come from the germline V gene (reference sequence). The CDR3, as DNA: TGTGCCAGCAGCTTGGGAGGAGGGCAACCAGATACGCAGTATTTT. It specifies CASSLGGGQPDTQYF.

The genes are TRBV5-4 and TRBJ1-1, with 8 bases fitting TRBD1. The germline CDR1 and CDR2 sequences are SGHNT and YYREEE (reference sequence). After removal of 2 bases from V and 6 bases from J, the junction contained 6 bases not matched to a gene. This CDR3 is built from 14 residues. The CDR3 is CASSFTADRAEAFF. CDR3 bases: TGTGCCAGCAGCTTCACTGCGGACAGGGCTGAAGCTTTCTTT.

The chain uses TRBV5-1 and TRBJ2-1; weak D call: TRBD2 (6 bases). Germline CDR1 is SGHRS and CDR2 is YFSETQ. The CDR3 sequence is 14 residues long. V lost 0 bases and J lost 8, with 12 bases in between. The CDR3 sequence is CASSLGRGGDEQFF. In DNA form, the CDR3 reads TGCGCCAGCAGCTTGGGGAGGGGTGGTGATGAGCAGTTCTTC.

A single count supports this clone. The chain recombines TRBV7-3 with TRBJ2-3, with TRBD1 matching 7 bases. The CDR3 length is 14 residues. In germline, CDR1 is SGHTA, CDR2 FQGTGA. The V and J ends lost 5 bases and 0 bases, in that order; junction bases with no gene match: 2. The CDR3 bases are TGTGCCAGCAGCCTACAGGGGAGCACAGATACGCAGTATTTT. This translates into CASSLQGSTDTQYF.

V gene TRBV9 combines with J gene TRBJ1-3, with a tentative D call TRBD1 (6 bases). Trimming removed 3 bases from V and 2 bases from J, with 12 bases in between. Germline V CDR1 and CDR2: SGDLS, YYNGEE. The CDR3 is made up of 15 amino acids. The CDR3 DNA reads TGTGCCAGCAGCGCCTCCGGGGGGCCTGGAAACACCATATATTTT. Protein: CASSASGGPGNTIYF. The whole variable domain, remainder taken from reference TRBV9 and TRBJ1-3, is DSGVTQTPKHLITATGQRVTLRCSPRSGDLSVYWYQQSLDQGLQFLIQYYNGEERAKGNILERFSAQQFPDLHSELNLSSLELGDSALYFCASSASGGPGNTIYFGEGSWLTVV.

The rearrangement links TRBV2 to TRBJ2-7, with 13 bases identical to TRBD2. The CDR3 is made up of 15 amino acids. J was trimmed by 4 bases and V by 7 bases; bases with no gene match: 7. Per germline, CDR1 SNHLY and CDR2 FYNNEI. Written as DNA, the CDR3 is TGTGCCAGCACCGTCGGGACTAGCGGGAAATACGAGCAGTACGTC. Protein product: CASTVGTSGKYEQYV.

The chain is built from TRBV5-1 and TRBJ2-3, with TRBD2 matching over 12 bases. The CDR3 extends over 15 amino acids. Germline V gene data show CDR1 as SGHRS and CDR2 as YFSETQ. J lost 5 bases, V lost 4 bases, and 5 bases had no gene match. The CDR3 is CASSLEGLAGDTQYF. In DNA, the CDR3 is TGCGCCAGCAGCCTAGAGGGACTAGCGGGAGATACGCAGTATTTT.

The chain recombines TRBV6-1 with TRBJ2-2, with 7 bases identical to TRBD2. Germline CDR1 MNHNS, CDR2 SASEGT. Trimming cost V 3 bases and J 4 bases; bases outside gene matches: 5. The CDR3 loop spans 15 amino acids. This CDR3 is CASSDRWEGTGELFF. CDR3 coding DNA: TGTGCCAGCAGTGACCGGTGGGAGGGCACCGGGGAGCTGTTTTTT.

The chain employs TRBV9 and TRBJ2-7; 13 positions agree with TRBD2. CDR1 is SGDLS, CDR2 YYNGEE, per germline. J lost 4 bases, V lost 0 bases, and 7 bases had no gene match. CDR3 length equals 17 residues. The CDR3 coding sequence is TGTGCCAGCAGCGTAGGGGGACTAGCGGGGAGACAATACGAGCAGTACTTC. This translates into CASSVGGLAGRQYEQYF.

The gene calls are TRBV15 and TRBJ2-3; 7 bases map to TRBD1. Germline lookup yields CDR1 LNHNV and CDR2 YYDKDF (reference sequence). The CDR3 contains 14 residues. J gave up 4 bases and V 5 bases, and 6 bases lay outside the gene matches. CDR3 sequence (DNA): TGTGCCACCAGCGCGACAGGGTTTGCAGATACGCAGTATTTT. This sequence encodes CATSATGFADTQYF.

In this sample, this clone turned up once. The V and J genes are TRBV2 and TRBJ2-1; 8 nucleotides line up with TRBD2. The CDR3 has 16 residues. The junction had 8 bases not matched to a gene; V was cut back by 3 bases and J by 4 bases. The germline V gene encodes CDR1 SNHLY and CDR2 FYNNEI. The CDR3 bases are TGTGCCAGCAGTGAGGGACTAGACTATCCGTACAATGAGCAGTTCTTC. It yields the protein CASSEGLDYPYNEQFF.

The gene calls are TRBV29-1 and TRBJ2-1; TRBD2 matches 10 bases. V lost 1 base, J lost 4 bases, and 16 bases stayed unmatched. The CDR3 extends over 19 amino acids. The V gene's germline CDR1 is SQVTM and CDR2 ANQGSEA. CDR3 DNA sequence: TGCAGCGTTGAAGGGGGGAGGGGGGAAAAGCGGGAGGGTTACAATGAGCAGTTCTTC. Translated, it gives CSVEGGRGEKREGYNEQFF.

This clone was recorded many times. The V call is TRBV7-9, the J call TRBJ1-2, with a tentative D call TRBD1 (6 bases). The CDR3 totals 12 residues. From germline, CDR1 is SEHNR and CDR2 FQNEAQ (reference sequence). V was cut by 6 bases and J by 3 bases, with 8 bases left in between. In DNA form, the CDR3 reads TGTGCCAGCAGGCCAGGGGACTATGGCTACACCTTC. It yields the protein CASRPGDYGYTF.

The table lists this clone with a count of one. The chain uses TRBV9 and TRBJ2-2; D might be TRBD2 (6 bases). There are 15 residues in the CDR3. Germline V gene lookup returns CDR1 SGDLS and CDR2 YYNGEE. V lost 6 bases and J 1 base, leaving 13 bases between the germline ends. The CDR3 DNA sequence: TGTGCCAGCACCACAAGCGGGCAGAACACCGGGGAGCTGTTTTTT. Translated: CASTTSGQNTGELFF.

The chain uses TRBV20-1 and TRBJ2-4; D is unclear. V shed 3 bases and J shed 6 bases, with 6 bases lying between them. The CDR3 length is 11 residues. From germline, CDR1 is DFQATT and CDR2 SNEGSKA (reference sequence). The CDR3 loop is CSASSINIQYF. The CDR3 DNA reads TGCAGTGCTAGTTCCATAAACATTCAGTACTTC.

The rearrangement uses TRBV9 and TRBJ2-1; 10 bases are a match to TRBD2. This CDR3 is built from 16 residues. Looked up from germline, CDR1 is SGDLS and CDR2 is YYNGEE. The junction had 8 bases not matched to a gene; V was cut back by 4 bases and J by 4 bases. The CDR3: CASSSRTSGYYNEQFF. The CDR3 DNA follows: TGTGCCAGCAGCTCCAGGACTAGCGGCTATTACAATGAGCAGTTCTTC.